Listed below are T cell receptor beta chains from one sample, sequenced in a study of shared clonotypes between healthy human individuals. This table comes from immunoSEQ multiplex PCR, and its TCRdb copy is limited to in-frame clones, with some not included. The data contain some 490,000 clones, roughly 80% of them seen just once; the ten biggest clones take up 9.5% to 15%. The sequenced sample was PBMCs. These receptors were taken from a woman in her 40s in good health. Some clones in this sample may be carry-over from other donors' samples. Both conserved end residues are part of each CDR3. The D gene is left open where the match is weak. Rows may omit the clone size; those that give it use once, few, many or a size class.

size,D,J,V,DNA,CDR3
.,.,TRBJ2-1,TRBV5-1,TGCGCCAGCAGCTTGGCTTGGAATGAGCAGTTCTTC,CASSLAWNEQFF
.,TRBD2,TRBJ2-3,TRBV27,TGTGCCAGCAGTTTAGCTCCCCGACTAGCGGGAAGGCTGAGCACAGATACGCAGTATTTT,CASSLAPRLAGRLSTDTQYF
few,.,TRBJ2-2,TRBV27,TGTGCCACCAGGGGCGGGAGGAACACCGGGGAGCTGTTTTTT,CATRGGRNTGELFF
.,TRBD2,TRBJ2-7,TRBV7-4,TGTGCCAGCAGCCCCTGCCGACTAGCGGGAGATCTCTTGGGAGAGCAGTACTTC,CASSPCRLAGDLLGEQYF
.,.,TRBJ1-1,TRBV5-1,TGCGCCAGCAGCTTGGCGGTTTCAGACTCCGGCACTGAAGCTTTCTTT,CASSLAVSDSGTEAFF
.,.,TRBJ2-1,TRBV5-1,TGCGCCAGCAGCGGACCCCCCAAGGAAGCGGACAATGAGCAGTTCTTC,CASSGPPKEADNEQFF
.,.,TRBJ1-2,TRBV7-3,TGTGCCAGCAGCTTAGAGGCCGTGGGTGGCTACACCTTC,CASSLEAVGGYTF
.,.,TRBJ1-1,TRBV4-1,TGCGCCAGCAGCCACGTACCAGGTGGAATTGAAGCTTTCTTT,CASSHVPGGIEAFF
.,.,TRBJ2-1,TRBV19,TGTGCCAGTAGGCGACAGGTGAGCTCCTACAATGAGCAGTTCTTC,CASRRQVSSYNEQFF
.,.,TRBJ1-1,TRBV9,TGTGCCAGCAGCGGACGACAGGAAAACACTGAAGCTTTCTTT,CASSGRQENTEAFF
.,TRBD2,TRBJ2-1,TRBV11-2,TGTGCCAGCAGCCGCACCGGGACTAGCGAATACAATGAGCAGTTCTTC,CASSRTGTSEYNEQFF
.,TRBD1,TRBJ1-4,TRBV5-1,TGCGCCAGCAGCTTGGTCCAGGGGGCAGATGAAAAACTGTTTTTT,CASSLVQGADEKLFF
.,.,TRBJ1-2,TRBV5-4,TGTGCCAGCAGCTTGTGGCCCTATCCAGGCTATGGCTACACCTTC,CASSLWPYPGYGYTF
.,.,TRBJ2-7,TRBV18,TGTGCCAGCTCACCCCCAGGCTCCTACGAGCAGTACTTC,CASSPPGSYEQYF
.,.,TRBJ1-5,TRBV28,TGTGCCAGCAGTTTCTATTTGGGACAAGCCAATCAGCCCCAGCATTTT,CASSFYLGQANQPQHF
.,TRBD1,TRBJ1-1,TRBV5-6,TGTGCCAGCAGAACGGGACAGGGTGTAAGCACTGAAGCTTTCTTT,CASRTGQGVSTEAFF
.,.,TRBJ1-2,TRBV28,TGTGCCAGCAGTTATTCGGGGGAGGGCTATGGCTACACCTTC,CASSYSGEGYGYTF
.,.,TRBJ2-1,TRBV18,TGTGCCAGCTCACCGAGGGACATGCCGCAGTTCTTC,CASSPRDMPQFF
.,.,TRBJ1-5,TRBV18,TGTGCCAGCTCACCTAACGTGGCACAGCTTAGCAATCAGCCCCAGCATTTT,CASSPNVAQLSNQPQHF
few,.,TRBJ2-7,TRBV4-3,TGCGCCAGCAGCCAAGATTGGGGGAGCGGTTACGAGCAGTACTTC,CASSQDWGSGYEQYF
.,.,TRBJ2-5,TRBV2,TGTGCCAGCTTCCAACAAGAGACCCAGTACTTC,CASFQQETQYF
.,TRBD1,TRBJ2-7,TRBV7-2,TGTGCCAGCAGCTGGGACAGGGACTCCTACGAGCAGTACTTC,CASSWDRDSYEQYF
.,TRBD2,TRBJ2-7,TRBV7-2,TGTGCCAGCAGCTTAGCTAGCGGGGTCTCCTACGAGCAGTACTTC,CASSLASGVSYEQYF
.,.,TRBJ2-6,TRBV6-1,TGTGCCAGCAGTGAAGAGGAAGGGACCGGGGCCAACGTCCTGACTTTC,CASSEEEGTGANVLTF
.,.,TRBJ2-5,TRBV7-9,TGTGCCAGCAGCTTAAAGGGGACGGGGACCCAGTACTTC,CASSLKGTGTQYF
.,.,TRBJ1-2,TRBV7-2,TGTGCCAGCAGCTTAGACCCGCTTAACTACACCTTC,CASSLDPLNYTF
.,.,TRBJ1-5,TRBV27,TGTGCCAGCTATTCCAGGGGTTGGTGGCAGCCCCAGCATTTT,CASYSRGWWQPQHF
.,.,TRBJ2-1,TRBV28,TGTGCCAGCAGTACCAACTACAATGAGCAGTTCTTC,CASSTNYNEQFF
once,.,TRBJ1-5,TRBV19,TGTGCCAGTAGCCCCGCAGGGGATCGGCCCCAGCATTTT,CASSPAGDRPQHF
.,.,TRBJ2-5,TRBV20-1,TGCAGTGCTAGAGCCCAAGAGACCCAGTACTTC,CSARAQETQYF
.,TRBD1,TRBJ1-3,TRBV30,TGTGCCTGGAGCACAGGGGCTGGAAACACCATATATTTT,CAWSTGAGNTIYF
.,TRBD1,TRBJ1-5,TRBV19,TGTGCCAGTAGTATAGGCCTCTGGGACAGGGATAATCAGCCCCAGCATTTT,CASSIGLWDRDNQPQHF
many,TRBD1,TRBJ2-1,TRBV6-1,TGTGCCAGCAGCCGGGACAGCTCCTACAATGAGCAGTTCTTC,CASSRDSSYNEQFF
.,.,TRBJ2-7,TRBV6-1,TGTGCCAGCTCACCGGAGGCAGGACCCTACGAGCAGTACTTC,CASSPEAGPYEQYF
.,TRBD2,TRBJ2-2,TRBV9,TGTGCCAGCAGCTCAAGGACTAGCGGGAGTATTGGGGAGCTGTTTTTT,CASSSRTSGSIGELFF
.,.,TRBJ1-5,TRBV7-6,TGTGCCAGCAGCACCAGGACAGAGTGTAGCAATCAGCCCCAGCACTTT,CASSTRTECSNQPQHF
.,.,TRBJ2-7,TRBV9,TGTGCCAGCTCAGGGAGCTCCTACGAGCAGTACTTC,CASSGSSYEQYF
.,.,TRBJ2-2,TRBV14,TGTGCCAGCAGTCTGGACGGAGGCTGGTGGAGCACCGGGGAGCTGTTTTTT,CASSLDGGWWSTGELFF
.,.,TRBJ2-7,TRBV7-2,TGTGCCAGCAGCTTAGGTGGGATTCGGTCCTACGAGCAGTACTTC,CASSLGGIRSYEQYF
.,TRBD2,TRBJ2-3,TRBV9,TGTGCCAGCAGCGACCGGACTAGCGGGACAGATACGCAGTATTTT,CASSDRTSGTDTQYF
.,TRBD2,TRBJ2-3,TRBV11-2,TGTGCCAGCAGTTTTACCGGGACTAGCGGGAGTGATACGCAGTATTTT,CASSFTGTSGSDTQYF
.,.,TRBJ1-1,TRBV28,TGTGCCAGCAGTTTGACGACCATGAACACTGAAGCTTTCTTT,CASSLTTMNTEAFF
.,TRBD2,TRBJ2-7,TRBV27,TGTGCCAGCAGTTTAAATGGCGGGAGGGCCTACGAGCAGTACTTC,CASSLNGGRAYEQYF
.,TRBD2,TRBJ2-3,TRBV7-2,TGTGCCAGCAGCTTGCGTACTAGCGGGTGGGGGAGCACAGATACGCAGTATTTT,CASSLRTSGWGSTDTQYF
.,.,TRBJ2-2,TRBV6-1,TGTGCCAGCAGTGCGGCAAGACTCGGGGGAGCGAACACCGGGGAGCTGTTTTTT,CASSAARLGGANTGELFF
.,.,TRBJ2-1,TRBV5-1,TGCGCCAGCAGCTTGTCCGTGAGCTCCTACAATGAGCAGTTCTTC,CASSLSVSSYNEQFF
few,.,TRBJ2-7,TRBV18,TGTGCCAGCTCACCTGCGGGACACTCCCGGAGCGAGCAGTACTTC,CASSPAGHSRSEQYF
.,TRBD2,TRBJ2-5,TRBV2,TGTGCCAGCAGTGATCCCCGACTAGCGGGAGGGGACCAAGAGACCCAGTACTTC,CASSDPRLAGGDQETQYF
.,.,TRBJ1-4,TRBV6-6,TGTGCCAGCAGCCAACCGGGAGACCCGAATGAAAAACTGTTTTTT,CASSQPGDPNEKLFF
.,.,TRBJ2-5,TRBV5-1,TGCGCCAGCAGGGACGGTATGGGAGAGACCCAGTACTTC,CASRDGMGETQYF
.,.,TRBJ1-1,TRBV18,TGTGCCAGCTCCAAAGGCTCGGGGGAGGGCACTGAAGCTTTCTTT,CASSKGSGEGTEAFF
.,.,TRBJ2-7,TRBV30,TGTGCCTGGAGCTTCGGACAGACCTACGAGCAGTACTTC,CAWSFGQTYEQYF
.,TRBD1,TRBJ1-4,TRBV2,TGTGCCAGCAGTGACGACAGGGGTGAAAAACTGTTTTTT,CASSDDRGEKLFF
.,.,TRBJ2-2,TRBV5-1,TGCGCCAGCAGCTTCGACAGTGTTGCGAACACCGGGGAGCTGTTTTTT,CASSFDSVANTGELFF
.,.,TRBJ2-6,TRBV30,TGTGCCTGGGCTCTATTGCGTCAAAGTCGGGCCAACGTCCTGACTTTC,CAWALLRQSRANVLTF
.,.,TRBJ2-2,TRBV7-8,TGTGCCAGCAGCTTAGCCGAGGGAGGAAACACCGGGGAGCTGTTTTTT,CASSLAEGGNTGELFF